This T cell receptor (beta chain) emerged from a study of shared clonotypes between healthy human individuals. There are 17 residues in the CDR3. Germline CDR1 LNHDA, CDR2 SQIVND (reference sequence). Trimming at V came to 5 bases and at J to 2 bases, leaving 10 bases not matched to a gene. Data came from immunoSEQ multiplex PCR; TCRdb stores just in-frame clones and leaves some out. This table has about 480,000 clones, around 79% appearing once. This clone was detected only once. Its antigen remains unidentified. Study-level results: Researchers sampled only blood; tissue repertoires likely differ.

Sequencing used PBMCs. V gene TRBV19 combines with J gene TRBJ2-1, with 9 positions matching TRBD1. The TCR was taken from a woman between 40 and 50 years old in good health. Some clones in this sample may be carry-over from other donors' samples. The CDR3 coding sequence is TGTGCCAGTAGTCCTCCTTCGGGACAGGGAACCTACAATGAGCAGTTCTTC. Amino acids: CASSPPSGQGTYNEQFF.